The clone carrying this T cell receptor (beta chain) has at least ten counts. Thyroid surgery had not been preceded by any treatment in any patient. The data were taken from a study of metastatic and nonmetastatic thyroid tumors. In the study overall: Repertoire comparisons spanned blood and tumor or nodule tissue from malignant and benign thyroid patients.

With MiXCR, TCRdb called clones anew from the PCR reads. The sample contains 70,000 or so clones, 13% to 15% of which appear only once. The V and J ends lost 10 bases and 4 bases, in that order; junction bases with no gene match: 12. The length of the CDR3 is 15 residues. Germline V gene sequence: CDR1 SGHAT, CDR2 FQNNGV. The TCR originated in a male donor with papillary thyroid cancer or a benign thyroid nodule (not recorded which). Some clones in this sample may be carry-over from other donors' samples. The V gene is TRBV11-2, the J gene TRBJ2-5; 10 bases fit TRBD1. The sample taken for sequencing was blood. In DNA, the CDR3 is TGTGCCACTCGCTTAAGGACAGGGGGTTTAGAGACCCAGTACTTC. Its translation: CATRLRTGGLETQYF. The full variable domain, its missing parts supplied by reference TRBV11-2 and TRBJ2-5, is EAGVAQSPRYKIIEKRQSVAFWCNPISGHATLYWYQQILGQGPKLLIQFQNNGVVDDSQLPKDRFSAERLKGVDSTLKIQPAKLEDSAVYLCATRLRTGGLETQYFGPGTRLLVL.